One and the same sample provided the 23 T cell receptor beta chains below, sequenced in a study of shared clonotypes between healthy human individuals. Assay used: immunoSEQ multiplex PCR; TCRdb lists only in-frame clones, some missing. There are 2 million to 3 million clones in the sample; approximately 93% occur only once, and approximately 0.36% lies in the top ten. Sequenced material: naive CD4+ T cells from PBMCs. Subset defined: CD45RA+ positively selected. Receptor source: a man aged 18-30 years in good health. Some clones in this sample may be carry-over from other donors' samples.

This clone turned up a few times. The same CDR3 can be traced to other DNA sequences in this sample. The chain has TRBV2 and TRBJ1-5; TRBD1 aligns across 10 bases. The CDR3 sequence is 14 residues long. V lost 6 bases, J lost 6 bases, and 5 bases stayed unmatched. Germline values: CDR1 SNHLY, CDR2 FYNNEI. This CDR3 reads CASSATGGSQPQHF. CDR3 coding DNA: TGTGCCAGCAGCGCGACAGGGGGCAGTCAGCCCCAGCATTTT.

The chain has TRBV27 and TRBJ2-3, with TRBD1 as a possible D gene (5 bases). V lost 4 bases and J lost 1, with 9 bases in between. The CDR3 is 14 amino acids. Germline V gives CDR1 MNHEY, CDR2 SMNVEV (reference sequence). This chain's CDR3 is CASSSGWGTDTQYF. CDR3 bases: TGTGCCAGCAGTTCAGGGTGGGGCACAGATACGCAGTATTTT.

This sequence joins TRBV18 and TRBJ2-7; 9 bases are a match to TRBD1. The CDR3 length is 14 residues. V lost 8 bases to trimming and J lost 1 base; unmatched junction nucleotides: 6. Germline CDR1 reads KGHSH; CDR2 reads LQKENI. The CDR3 DNA is TGTGCCAGCACCGAGGGGACAGGGTCCTACGAGCAGTACTTC. It codes for CASTEGTGSYEQYF.

The J gene is TRBJ2-7, the V gene TRBV20-1; D ambiguous. The CDR3 is 10 amino acids. Trimming stripped 5 bases from V and 4 bases from J, with 6 bases between. Germline CDR1 reads DFQATT; CDR2 reads SNEGSKA (reference sequence). The CDR3 DNA follows: TGCAGTGCTGAAAATTACGAGCAGTACTTC. It is translated as CSAENYEQYF.

The chain couples TRBV19 to TRBJ1-2; D unclear. The length of the CDR3 is 15 residues. V lost 3 bases and J 4 bases, leaving 15 bases between the germline ends. CDR1 is LNHDA, CDR2 SQIVND, per germline (reference sequence). The CDR3 spells CASSMGNLGTYGYTF. CDR3 in DNA: TGTGCCAGTAGTATGGGGAACCTTGGCACCTATGGCTACACCTTC.

CDR3 DNA sequence: TGTGCCAGCAGCTTAGGACTAGCGGGAGTGAGTGAGCAGTACTTC. Its protein is CASSLGLAGVSEQYF. The rearrangement uses TRBV7-2 and TRBJ2-7; TRBD2 aligns across 12 bases. Germline trimming cut 1 base from V and 7 bases from J; bases unmatched to any gene: 5. The CDR3 contains 15 residues. Germline V gives CDR1 SGHTA, CDR2 FQGNSA.

V and J are TRBV29-1 and TRBJ2-3; 9 bases match TRBD1. J gave up 4 bases and V 6 bases, and 5 bases lay outside the gene matches. CDR1 and CDR2 (germline): SQVTM, ANQGSEA. The CDR3 consists of 13 residues. In nucleotides, the CDR3 is TGCAGCGTCAAGACAGGGGGGCCAGATACGCAGTATTTT. This sequence encodes CSVKTGGPDTQYF.

With respect to this clone: In the same sample, other DNA sequences code for this CDR3. The V call is TRBV4-1, the J call TRBJ2-2, with D uncertain. Germline V CDR1 and CDR2: MGHRA, YSYEKL. The CDR3 length is 12 residues. V was pared by 4 bases and J by 3 bases, with 3 bases between. The CDR3 sequence: CASSPHTGELFF. As DNA, the CDR3 is TGCGCCAGCAGCCCGCACACCGGGGAGCTGTTTTTT.

This clone was seen once. Other nucleotide sequences from this sample produce the same CDR3. This chain links TRBV18 with TRBJ2-1, with D perhaps TRBD2 (5 bases). The CDR3 loop spans 14 amino acids. The germline V gene encodes CDR1 KGHSH and CDR2 LQKENI. The V end lost 3 bases, the J end lost 3 bases, and 9 bases lay between the germline ends. In nucleotides, the CDR3 is TGTGCCAGCTCACCGACGGGGAGCTACAATGAGCAGTTCTTC. Encoded protein: CASSPTGSYNEQFF.

This chain uses TRBV7-9 with TRBJ1-4; D is undetermined. Germline assignment: CDR1 SEHNR and CDR2 FQNEAQ (reference sequence). The ends were cut back, 5 bases at V and 7 bases at J, with 11 bases in the middle. This CDR3 contains 13 residues. CDR3 residues: CASSPWVGEKLFF. In nucleotides, the CDR3 is TGTGCCAGCAGCCCCTGGGTGGGTGAAAAACTGTTTTTT.

The rearrangement uses TRBV6-1 and TRBJ2-1; 11 bases are a match to TRBD1. The CDR3 contains 15 residues. Trimming cost V 4 bases and J 4 bases; bases outside gene matches: 3. Germline V CDR1 and CDR2: MNHNS, SASEGT. CDR3 DNA: TGTGCCAGCAGTGGAGGGACAGGGGGTTACAATGAGCAGTTCTTC. Protein sequence: CASSGGTGGYNEQFF.

The genes are TRBV11-2 and TRBJ2-5; 8 bases align to TRBD2. Losses at the gene ends were 2 bases for V and 1 base for J; bases not matched to a gene: 3. Per the germline V gene, CDR1 is SGHAT and CDR2 is FQNNGV. The CDR3 length is 15 residues. The DNA of the CDR3 is TGTGCCAGCAGCTTAATCCGGGGGGGCCAAGAGACCCAGTACTTC. Its translation: CASSLIRGGQETQYF.

The rearrangement joins TRBV4-1 to TRBJ2-2; a possible D gene is TRBD1 (5 bases). The CDR3 has 15 amino acids. Germline CDR1 reads MGHRA; CDR2 reads YSYEKL. V was cut by 3 bases and J by 7 bases, with 15 bases left in between. This CDR3 reads CASSQGQGKIGELFF. The DNA for the CDR3 is TGCGCCAGCAGCCAGGGGCAAGGTAAAATCGGGGAGCTGTTTTTT.

The rearrangement joins TRBV13 to TRBJ2-2; D could derive from TRBD1 or TRBD2 (5 bases each). Germline V gene lookup returns CDR1 PRHDT and CDR2 FYEKMQ (reference sequence). V dropped 5 bases and J dropped 6 bases, with 13 bases sitting between them. CDR3 size: 14 residues. CDR3 loop: CASSRRVGAGELFF. CDR3 nucleotides: TGTGCCAGCAGCAGAAGGGTGGGGGCCGGGGAGCTGTTTTTT.

This clone has just a few counts. V is TRBV29-1 and J is TRBJ1-1, with D unclear. Trimming left V 5 bases short and J 1 base short, with 14 bases between. From germline, CDR1 is SQVTM and CDR2 ANQGSEA. This CDR3 comprises 14 residues. The CDR3 loop reads CSVSTFYRNTEAFF. The CDR3, as DNA: TGCAGCGTTTCGACATTCTACCGGAACACTGAAGCTTTCTTT. Full variable domain (rest looked up from reference TRBV29-1 and TRBJ1-1): SAVISQKPSRDICQRGTSLTIQCQVDSQVTMMFWYRQQPGQSLTLIATANQGSEATYESGFVIDKFPISRPNLTFSTLTVSNMSPEDSSIYLCSVSTFYRNTEAFFGQGTRLTVV.

V usage is TRBV5-6 and J usage is TRBJ2-7; the match to TRBD2 covers 7 bases. Germline-derived CDR1 and CDR2 are SGHDT and YYEEEE. CDR3 size: 15 residues. With 0 bases clipped from V and 6 bases from J, the junction kept 9 bases outside the gene matches. The CDR3 bases are TGTGCCAGCAGCTTGGAAGGAAGCGGGATACCCGAGCAGTACTTC. It specifies CASSLEGSGIPEQYF.

The J gene is TRBJ1-4, the V gene TRBV6-6, with D possibly TRBD1 on 5 matching bases. Germline lookup yields CDR1 MNHNY and CDR2 SVGAGI (reference sequence). The CDR3 spans 15 residues. The V and J ends lost 4 bases and 7 bases respectively, with 16 bases between them. This chain's CDR3 is CASSSPRGEGEKLFF. DNA for the CDR3: TGTGCCAGCAGTTCACCCCGAGGGGAGGGTGAAAAACTGTTTTTT.

This clone was detected once. This chain connects TRBV30 to TRBJ2-3, with 7 bases matching TRBD2. CDR1 and CDR2 from the germline V gene are GTSNPN and SVGIG (reference sequence). J gave up 6 bases and V 7 bases, and 13 bases lay outside the gene matches. The CDR3 covers 14 residues. The CDR3 DNA sequence: TGTGCCTCATCGCTAGCGGTGGGGGGGGATACGCAGTATTTT. Residues: CASSLAVGGDTQYF.

This chain links TRBV6-5 with TRBJ1-1; D gene ambiguous. The CDR3 has 15 amino acids. Germline V gives CDR1 MNHEY, CDR2 SVGAGI. V was trimmed by 6 bases and J by 0 bases, leaving 14 bases between them. The CDR3 reads CASSHRAVLNTEAFF. In DNA, the CDR3 is TGTGCCAGCAGCCACAGAGCGGTTTTGAACACTGAAGCTTTCTTT.

The gene calls are TRBV28 and TRBJ1-1; D is unclear. V was clipped by 5 bases and J by 5 bases, with 9 bases between them. Germline CDR1 reads MDHEN; CDR2 reads SYDVKM. The length of the CDR3 is 12 residues. CDR3 in DNA: TGTGCCAGCAGTCTCCAGCAAACTGAAGCTTTCTTT. Encoded protein: CASSLQQTEAFF.

V gene TRBV7-3 combines with J gene TRBJ2-1, with 12 bases identical to TRBD2. The CDR3 sequence is 15 residues long. Germline loops: CDR1 SGHTA, CDR2 FQGTGA. Trimming cost V 4 bases and J 8 bases; bases outside gene matches: 6. CDR3 in amino acids: CASSSGLAGIDEQFF. The CDR3 coding sequence is TGTGCCAGCAGCTCGGGACTAGCGGGTATTGATGAGCAGTTCTTC.

The chain employs TRBV7-2 and TRBJ2-1; D gene unclear. The germline V and J ends were trimmed by 5 bases and 6 bases, with 14 bases remaining between them. Germline assignment: CDR1 SGHTA and CDR2 FQGNSA. This CDR3 has 14 amino acids. The CDR3 coding sequence is TGTGCCAGCAGCGGATACGGCAGTCCCAATGAGCAGTTCTTC. Translation gives CASSGYGSPNEQFF. The complete variable domain, with remaining parts taken from reference TRBV7-2 and TRBJ2-1, reads GAGVSQSPSNKVTEKGKDVELRCDPISGHTALYWYRQSLGQGLEFLIYFQGNSAPDKSGLPSDRFSAERTGGSVSTLTIQRTQQEDSAVYLCASSGYGSPNEQFFGPGTRLTVL.

The chain couples TRBV9 to TRBJ1-6; TRBD1 matches at 7 bases. Germline CDR1 reads SGDLS; CDR2 reads YYNGEE. Trimming took 1 base from V and 7 from J; bases not matched to a gene: 8. There are 16 residues in the CDR3. The CDR3 region has the DNA TGTGCCAGCAGCGTAACACCAGGGGGATGGAATTCACCCCTCCACTTT. Its protein product is CASSVTPGGWNSPLHF.